Listed below are T cell receptor beta chains from one sample, sequenced in a study of T cells in Graves' hyperthyroidism and ophthalmopathy. TCRdb fed the multiplex PCR reads into MiXCR, producing one record per CDR3 protein. Here the sample spans over 500,000 distinct CDR3 sequences, more than 15% being singletons. The material sequenced was blood. The receptors here all came from a woman aged 30 to 39 with Graves' ophthalmopathy. Each CDR3 is given with its conserved first and last residue. D genes are given only for firm matches. Some rows have no size entry. The others give once, few or many, or a class for an expanded clone.

TRBV24-1	TRBJ1-2	NA	many	TGTGCCACCAGTGATTTGGACTCTAACTATGGCTACACCTTC	CATSDLDSNYGYTF
TRBV7-3	TRBJ2-1	NA	NA	TGTGCCAGCAGCTTACGGGGGACTCACTCCTACAATGAGCAGTTCTTC	CASSLRGTHSYNEQFF
TRBV11-2	TRBJ2-1	NA	NA	TGTGCCAGCAGCTTAGTACAGAAGCAGTTCTTC	CASSLVQKQFF
TRBV16	TRBJ2-1	TRBD1	few	TGTGCCAGCAGCCAATCTTTCTGGGACAGGCAGGCAAACAGGGAAAACAATGAGCAGTTCTTC	CASSQSFWDRQANRENNEQFF
TRBV18	TRBJ2-1	TRBD2	many	TGTGCCAGCTCACCCCGACTAGCGGGAGGGCCCAATGAGCAGTTCTTC	CASSPRLAGGPNEQFF
TRBV7-7	TRBJ2-3	NA	few	TGTGCTAGCAGCTTAGGGCTCACTAGCACAGATACGCAGTATTTT	CASSLGLTSTDTQYF
TRBV20-1	TRBJ2-7	NA	many	TGCAGTGCTAGATCAAGAGTAGGGGGGCCGAGCTCCTACGAGCAGTACTTC	CSARSRVGGPSSYEQYF
TRBV6-1	TRBJ2-5	TRBD1	many	TGTGCCAGCAGTGTACGGGACAGGGCATCGGAGACCCAGTACTTC	CASSVRDRASETQYF
TRBV12-3/TRBV12-4	TRBJ2-7	NA	many	TGTGCCAGCAGTTTAGGAGACTGGAGCGAGCAGTACTTC	CASSLGDWSEQYF
TRBV19	TRBJ1-6	NA	NA	TGTGCCAGCCGGGACATGCTAAATTCACCCCTCCACTTT	CASRDMLNSPLHF
TRBV7-3	TRBJ2-2	TRBD1	NA	TGTGCCAGCAGCTTAATTCCAGGGGGCGACTCCGGGGAGCTGTTTTTT	CASSLIPGGDSGELFF
TRBV11-2	TRBJ2-7	TRBD2	many	TGTGCCAGCAGCTTAGCTCGGGAGGCCGAGCAGTACTTC	CASSLAREAEQYF
TRBV9	TRBJ2-2	TRBD2	NA	TGTGCCAGCAGCGTCGGGACTAGCGGGAGGGCCGGGGAGCTGTTTTTT	CASSVGTSGRAGELFF
TRBV4-2	TRBJ2-2	NA	NA	TGTGCCAGCAGCCAAGTCGATTCCGCGACCAACACCGGGGAGCTGTTTTTT	CASSQVDSATNTGELFF
TRBV12-3/TRBV12-4	TRBJ2-4	NA	many	TGTGCCAGCAGTCCCGCGTCAGGACAAGCCAAAAACATTCAGTACTTC	CASSPASGQAKNIQYF
TRBV7-2	TRBJ2-7	TRBD2	few	TGTGCCAGCAGCCGACCCGGGACTAGTTACGAGCAGTACTTC	CASSRPGTSYEQYF
TRBV15	TRBJ2-1	TRBD2	NA	TGTGCCACCAGCAGATTAGGGACTAGCGGATACAATGAGCAGTTCTTC	CATSRLGTSGYNEQFF
TRBV7-9	TRBJ2-2	TRBD2	few	TGTGCCAGCAGCTTAGATTGGGGGACTAGCGCCACCGGGGAGCTGTTTTTT	CASSLDWGTSATGELFF
TRBV20-1	TRBJ2-7	NA	many	TGCAGTGCCAAACTTCTCCGGGACGGCTTATACTACGAGCAGTACTTC	CSAKLLRDGLYYEQYF
TRBV30	TRBJ1-2	NA	many	TGTGCCTGGAGTGTCTCCCCCACAGGGTCCGGCTATGGCTACACCTTC	CAWSVSPTGSGYGYTF
TRBV7-2	TRBJ2-7	TRBD1	many	TGTGCCAGCAGCAGATGGGACAGGGAGGTGGACGAGCAGTACTTC	CASSRWDREVDEQYF
TRBV5-1	TRBJ2-7	TRBD2	many	TGCGCCAGCAGCTTCATAGCGGGAGGAGATACCTACGAGCAGTACTTC	CASSFIAGGDTYEQYF
TRBV28	TRBJ1-1	NA	few	TGTGCCAGCAGTTTATGGGCTGGGGACACTGAAGCTTTCTTT	CASSLWAGDTEAFF
TRBV19	TRBJ2-3	NA	few	TGTGCCAGTAGTCCGTTCCAGCAGGGCGCAGATACGCAGTATTTT	CASSPFQQGADTQYF
TRBV7-6	TRBJ2-1	TRBD2	NA	TGTGCCAGCAGCCTCGGGACTAATTCGCTCAATGAGCAGTTCTTC	CASSLGTNSLNEQFF
TRBV28	TRBJ2-7	TRBD2	many	TGTGCCAGCTTAGCGGGGAGCTCCTACGAGCAGTACTTC	CASLAGSSYEQYF
TRBV12-3/TRBV12-4	TRBJ2-3	NA	many	TGTGCCAGCAGTTTAAACGTAGCTAGCACAGATACGCAGTATTTT	CASSLNVASTDTQYF
TRBV24-1	TRBJ2-1	NA	few	TGTGCCACCAGTCCCAATTACAATGAGCAGTTCTTC	CATSPNYNEQFF
TRBV7-2	TRBJ1-3	NA	many	TGTGCCAGCAGTTTAAGTAAGAGAAACACCATATATTTT	CASSLSKRNTIYF
TRBV27	TRBJ2-1	NA	many	TGTGCCAGCAGTTTAGGGGCCAGAGACAATGAGCAGTTCTTC	CASSLGARDNEQFF
TRBV15	TRBJ1-2	NA	few	TGTGCCACCAGCAGAGCACCGGATGGCTACACCTTC	CATSRAPDGYTF
TRBV7-2	TRBJ2-1	TRBD2	many	TGTGCCAGCACCCTTAGAGGACTAGCCCCTACGAGCTCCTACAATGAGCAGTTCTTC	CASTLRGLAPTSSYNEQFF
TRBV5-8	TRBJ1-4	NA	few	TGTGCCAGCCTACAGGTTGTAGGTGAAAAACTGTTTTTT	CASLQVVGEKLFF
TRBV6-1	TRBJ1-3	NA	NA	TGTGCCAGCAGACAGGGACCCCTCTCTGGAAACACCATATATTTT	CASRQGPLSGNTIYF
TRBV7-6	TRBJ2-7	TRBD1	many	TGTGCCAGCAGCTCCGACAGGGCTCGCGAGCAGTACTTC	CASSSDRAREQYF
TRBV5-5	TRBJ2-5	NA	many	TGTGCCAGCAGCAGGCGTTGGGGGGAGACCCAGTACTTC	CASSRRWGETQYF
TRBV16	TRBJ1-1	NA	NA	TGTGCCAGCAGCCAATCCGTTACTCACACTGAAGCTTTCTTT	CASSQSVTHTEAFF
TRBV27	TRBJ1-1	NA	many	TGTGCCAGCAGTTTCCGCCCCTTTACAGATTCCTACACTGAAGCTTTCTTT	CASSFRPFTDSYTEAFF
TRBV4-1	TRBJ2-3	NA	NA	TGCGCCTCGGGCCGGGGCTCCGCCGCCGATACGCAGTATTTT	CASGRGSAADTQYF
TRBV19	TRBJ1-3	NA	NA	TGTGCCAGTAGCCTTCAGGGCAGGGCACCTGGAAACACCATATATTTT	CASSLQGRAPGNTIYF
TRBV4-2	TRBJ2-3	NA	many	TGTGCCAGCAGCCAAGCCACCACGACTGGCACAGATACGCAGTATTTT	CASSQATTTGTDTQYF
TRBV13	TRBJ2-1	TRBD2	many	TGTGCCAGCAGCTTAGGTCTAGCGGACTCCTACAATGAGCAGTTCTTC	CASSLGLADSYNEQFF
TRBV7-2	TRBJ2-4	NA	NA	TGTGCCAGCAGCCGCTACAGGGAGTTGAAAAACATTCAGTACTTC	CASSRYRELKNIQYF
TRBV3-1	TRBJ2-4	NA	NA	TGTGCCAGCAGCCAAGATTTCTCCGGTATAGCCAAAAACATTCAGTACTTC	CASSQDFSGIAKNIQYF
TRBV28	TRBJ2-1	NA	NA	TGTGCCAGCAGCCAGGGGACCGTTTACAATGAGCAGTTCTTC	CASSQGTVYNEQFF
TRBV7-2	TRBJ2-1	TRBD2	once	TGTGCCAGCAGCTTAGCCGGGACTAGCGCGAATGAGCAGTTCTTC	CASSLAGTSANEQFF
TRBV29-1	TRBJ2-5	NA	many	TGCAGCGCAGTCCCGGGACTAGAGACCCAGTACTTC	CSAVPGLETQYF
TRBV5-5	TRBJ1-2	TRBD1	many	TGTGCCAGCAGCTCGAGACAGGGTTGGGATGGCTACACCTTC	CASSSRQGWDGYTF
TRBV7-2	TRBJ2-5	TRBD2	few	TGTGCCAGCAGCGGACCGGGACTAGCGGGAGAATACCAAGAGACCCAGTACTTC	CASSGPGLAGEYQETQYF
TRBV6-4	TRBJ1-1	NA	many	TGTGCCAGCAGTGACTCAGCCGGGGGAACTGAAGCTTTCTTT	CASSDSAGGTEAFF
TRBV5-4	TRBJ2-5	TRBD2	many	TGTGCCAGCAGCTTGTCAACTAGCGGGAGGGCCAGGAAGACCCAGTACTTC	CASSLSTSGRARKTQYF
TRBV28	TRBJ2-3	NA	many	TGTGCCAGCAGTTTTGACGGGATCACAGATACGCAGTATTTT	CASSFDGITDTQYF
TRBV5-1	TRBJ2-1	TRBD2	NA	TGCGCCAGCAGCTTCGAAGCGGGAATCAATGAGCAGTTCTTC	CASSFEAGINEQFF
TRBV20-1	TRBJ2-1	NA	NA	TGCAGTGCTAGAGGTGGGGGAGTCGGTAATGAGCAGTTCTTC	CSARGGGVGNEQFF
TRBV6-2/TRBV6-3	TRBJ1-2	NA	few	TGTGCCAGCAGTGAGGATAGAAACTTCTATGGCTACACCTTC	CASSEDRNFYGYTF
TRBV5-6	TRBJ2-3	NA	many	TGTGCCAGCAGCTTTCAGACGGATACGCAGTATTTT	CASSFQTDTQYF
TRBV18	TRBJ1-2	NA	NA	TGTGCCAGCTCAACGACAGACAACTATGGCTACACCTTC	CASSTTDNYGYTF
TRBV7-9	TRBJ2-5	NA	many	TGTGCCAGCAGCCTAACGGTCGAAGAGACCCAGTACTTC	CASSLTVEETQYF
TRBV5-4	TRBJ2-4	NA	NA	TGTGCCAGCAGCGGCCCGGGGGGCAGCATTCAGTACTTC	CASSGPGGSIQYF